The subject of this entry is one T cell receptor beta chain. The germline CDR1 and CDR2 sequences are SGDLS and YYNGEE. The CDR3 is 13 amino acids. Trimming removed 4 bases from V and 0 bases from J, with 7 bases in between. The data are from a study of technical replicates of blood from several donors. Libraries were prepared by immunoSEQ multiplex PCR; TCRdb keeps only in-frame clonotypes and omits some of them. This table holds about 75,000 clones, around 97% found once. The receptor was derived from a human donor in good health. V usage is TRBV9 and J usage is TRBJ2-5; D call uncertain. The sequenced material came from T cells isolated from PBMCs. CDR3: CASSPMYQETQYF. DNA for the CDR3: TGTGCCAGCAGCCCTATGTACCAAGAGACCCAGTACTTC.